This TCR beta chain is from a study of cytomegalovirus exposure and HLA in healthy donors. The PCR was carried out with 60 Vbeta primers and 13 Jbeta primers. The assay was immunoSEQ multiplex PCR, and TCRdb's table has in-frame clones only and misses some. Of fewer than 150,000 clones listed, about three quarters are singletons. Between the trimmed V and J ends, which lost 4 bases and 6 bases, there was a span of 10 bases. This CDR3 is built from 12 residues. Germline CDR1 is PRHDT and CDR2 is FYEKMQ (reference sequence). This clone has just a few counts. The chain has TRBV13 and TRBJ2-7; perhaps TRBD1 as D (6 bases). Sequencing was done on a sample of PBMCs. The receptor was isolated from a young man in good health and CMV-seronegative. The CDR3 coding sequence is TGTGCCAGCAGCTCCACAGGGCCCGAGCAGTACTTC. Residues: CASSSTGPEQYF. Filled out from reference TRBV13 and TRBJ2-7, the complete variable domain reads AAGVIQSPRHLIKEKRETATLKCYPIPRHDTVYWYQQGPGQDPQFLISFYEKMQSDKGSIPDRFSAQQFSDYHSELNMSSLELGDSALYFCASSSTGPEQYFGPGTRLTVT.